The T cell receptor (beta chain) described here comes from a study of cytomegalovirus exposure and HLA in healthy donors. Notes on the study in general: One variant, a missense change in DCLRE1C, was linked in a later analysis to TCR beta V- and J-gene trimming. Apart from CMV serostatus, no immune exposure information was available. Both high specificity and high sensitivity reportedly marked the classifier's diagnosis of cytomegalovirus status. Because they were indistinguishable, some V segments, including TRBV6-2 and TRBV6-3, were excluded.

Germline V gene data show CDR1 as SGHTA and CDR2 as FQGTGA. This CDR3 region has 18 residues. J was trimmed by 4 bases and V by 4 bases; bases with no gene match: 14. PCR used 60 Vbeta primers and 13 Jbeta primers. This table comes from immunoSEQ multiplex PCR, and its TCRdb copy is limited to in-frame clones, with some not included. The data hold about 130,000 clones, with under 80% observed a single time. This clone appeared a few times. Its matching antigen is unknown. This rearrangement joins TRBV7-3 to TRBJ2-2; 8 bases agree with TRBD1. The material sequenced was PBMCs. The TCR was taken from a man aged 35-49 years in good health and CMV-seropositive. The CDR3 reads CASSSTPVTGGLTGELFF. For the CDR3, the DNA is TGTGCCAGCAGCTCTACCCCAGTCACAGGGGGTCTCACCGGGGAGCTGTTTTTT.